This TCR beta chain came from a study of T cells expressing NK-cell markers. Study-level findings and limits: Leadership of the CD3+CD56-NKG2C+ fraction also belonged to these clonotypes in four donors.

UMIs were included in TCR beta cDNA generated by 5'RACE template switching. After re-calling the 5' RACE reads, TCRdb lists one entry per CDR3 protein, DNA absent. Here the sample table reports roughly 420,000 distinct CDR3 sequences. This CDR3 contains 16 residues. Germline V lookup: CDR1 LNHNV, CDR2 YYDKDF (reference sequence). Remarks on this clonotype: Its target is unknown.

The TCR was taken from a woman between 18 and 70 years old in good health. Sequenced: blood T cells: a sorted CD56 or NKG2C T cell subset, CD4+ or CD8+ T cells, or bulk PBMC T cells (not recorded which). V is TRBV15 and J is TRBJ1-2; TCRdb proposes TRBD1, but this gene call is untestable without DNA. The CDR3 sequence is CATSREEGEIDYGYTF.